A single sample is the source of the 3 T cell receptor beta chains below, sequenced in a study of cytomegalovirus exposure and HLA in healthy donors. 13 Jbeta primers and 60 Vbeta primers were used for the PCR. Sequencing was performed with immunoSEQ multiplex PCR; in TCRdb, only in-frame clones are kept and a portion is missing. The sample contains around 140,000 clones, around three quarters of which appear only once. Sequences were obtained from PBMCs. The receptors stem from a woman between 18 and 29 years old in good health and CMV-seropositive.

This clone was counted a single time. The chain is built from TRBV19 and TRBJ1-4; the D gene is possibly TRBD1 (6 bases). CDR1 is LNHDA, CDR2 SQIVND, per germline (reference sequence). CDR3 length: 14 amino acids. V lost 8 bases, J lost 5 bases, and 15 bases lay in between. In DNA, the CDR3 is TGTGCCAGTGAGACCGGGACACTGAATGAAAAACTGTTTTTT. Amino acid sequence: CASETGTLNEKLFF.

The rearrangement links TRBV27 to TRBJ1-1; maybe TRBD1 (6 bases). The germline V gene has CDR1 MNHEY and CDR2 SMNVEV (reference sequence). V was clipped by 0 bases and J by 4 bases, with 15 bases between them. The CDR3 contains 16 residues. CDR3 region: CASSLSSRAGATEAFF. In DNA form, the CDR3 reads TGTGCCAGCAGTTTATCATCGCGTGCAGGGGCCACTGAAGCTTTCTTT.

This chain joins TRBV4-3 and TRBJ2-1, with 9 bases matching TRBD1. The trim removed 1 base at V and 9 bases at J, leaving 10 bases unmatched. The CDR3 spans 16 residues. Germline V CDR1 and CDR2: LGHNA, YSLEER. In DNA, the CDR3 is TGCGCCAGCAGCCAAGCAGTGGGACAGGGACGGGTTGAGCAGTTCTTC. Protein: CASSQAVGQGRVEQFF.